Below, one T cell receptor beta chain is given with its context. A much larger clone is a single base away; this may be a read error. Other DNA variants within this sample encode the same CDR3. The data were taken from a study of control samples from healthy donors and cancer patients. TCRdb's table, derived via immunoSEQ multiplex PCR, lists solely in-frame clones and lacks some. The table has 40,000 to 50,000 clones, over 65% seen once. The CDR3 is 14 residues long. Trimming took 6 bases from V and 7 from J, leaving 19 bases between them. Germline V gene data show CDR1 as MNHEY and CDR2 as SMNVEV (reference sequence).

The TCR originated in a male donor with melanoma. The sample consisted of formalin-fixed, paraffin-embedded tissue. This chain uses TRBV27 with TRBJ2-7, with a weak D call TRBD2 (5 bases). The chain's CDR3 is CASSLNGLNYEQYF. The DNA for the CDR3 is TGTGCCAGCAGCTTGAATGGACTGAACTATGAGCAGTACTTC.